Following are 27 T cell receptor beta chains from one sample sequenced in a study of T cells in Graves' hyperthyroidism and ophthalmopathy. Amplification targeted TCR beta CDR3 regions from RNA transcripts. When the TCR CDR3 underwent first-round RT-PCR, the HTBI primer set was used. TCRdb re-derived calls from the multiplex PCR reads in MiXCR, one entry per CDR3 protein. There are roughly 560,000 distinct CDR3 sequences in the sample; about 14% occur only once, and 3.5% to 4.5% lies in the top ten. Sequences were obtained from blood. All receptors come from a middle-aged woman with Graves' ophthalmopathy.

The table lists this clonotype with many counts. This CDR3 reads CASSESLGGNYEQYF. CDR3 bases: TGTGCCAGCAGTGAATCGCTTGGGGGGAATTACGAGCAGTACTTC. V and J are TRBV25-1 and TRBJ2-7, with D possibly matching TRBD2 (6 bases). The CDR3 contains 15 residues. The V end was cut by 1 base, the J end by 4 bases, with 14 bases between. CDR1 is MGHDK and CDR2 is SYGVNS in the germline V gene.

The CDR3 sequence is CASSQEIDEQYF. For the CDR3, the DNA is TGTGCCAGCAGCCAAGAGATTGACGAGCAGTACTTC. The gene calls are TRBV3-1 and TRBJ2-7; D ambiguous. V lost 0 bases, J lost 5 bases, and 5 bases lay in between. The CDR3 runs 12 residues. Germline lookup yields CDR1 LGHDT and CDR2 YNNKEL (reference sequence).

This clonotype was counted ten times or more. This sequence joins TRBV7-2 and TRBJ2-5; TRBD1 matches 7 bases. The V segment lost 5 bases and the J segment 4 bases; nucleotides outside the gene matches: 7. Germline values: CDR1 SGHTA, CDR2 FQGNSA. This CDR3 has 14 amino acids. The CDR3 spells CASSPTTGPETQYF. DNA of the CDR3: TGTGCCAGCAGCCCAACGACAGGGCCAGAGACCCAGTACTTC.

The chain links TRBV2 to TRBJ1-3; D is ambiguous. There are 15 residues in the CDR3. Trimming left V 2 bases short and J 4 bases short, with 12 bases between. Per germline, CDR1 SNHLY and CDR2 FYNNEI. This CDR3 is CASSESPPGGNTIYF. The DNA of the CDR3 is TGTGCCAGCAGTGAATCTCCTCCGGGGGGAAACACCATATATTTT.

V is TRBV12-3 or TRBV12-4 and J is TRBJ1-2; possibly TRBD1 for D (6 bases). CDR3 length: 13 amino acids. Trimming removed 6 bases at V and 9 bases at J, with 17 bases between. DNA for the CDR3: TGTGCCAGCAGGCTTAATGGGGGCAACAGCTACACCTTC. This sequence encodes CASRLNGGNSYTF.

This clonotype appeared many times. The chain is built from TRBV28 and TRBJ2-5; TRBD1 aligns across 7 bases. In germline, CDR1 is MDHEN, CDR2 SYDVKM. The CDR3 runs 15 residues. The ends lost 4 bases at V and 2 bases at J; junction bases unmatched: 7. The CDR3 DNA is TGTGCCAGCAGTTCGCCTGGGACAGTTCAAGAGACCCAGTACTTC. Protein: CASSSPGTVQETQYF.

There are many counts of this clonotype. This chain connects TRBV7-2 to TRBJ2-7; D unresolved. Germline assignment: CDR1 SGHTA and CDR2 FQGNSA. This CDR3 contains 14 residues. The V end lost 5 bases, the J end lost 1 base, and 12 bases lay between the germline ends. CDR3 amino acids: CASSVLSLSYEQYF. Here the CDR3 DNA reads TGTGCCAGCAGCGTTCTCAGCTTGTCCTACGAGCAGTACTTC. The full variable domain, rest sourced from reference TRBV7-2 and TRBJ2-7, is GAGVSQSPSNKVTEKGKDVELRCDPISGHTALYWYRQSLGQGLEFLIYFQGNSAPDKSGLPSDRFSAERTGGSVSTLTIQRTQQEDSAVYLCASSVLSLSYEQYFGPGTRLTVT.

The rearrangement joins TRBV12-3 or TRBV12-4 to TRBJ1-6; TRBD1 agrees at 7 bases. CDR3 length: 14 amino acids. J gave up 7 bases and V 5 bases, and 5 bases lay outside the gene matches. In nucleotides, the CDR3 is TGTGCCAGCAGTCGGGACAGCCTAAATTCACCCCTCCACTTT. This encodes CASSRDSLNSPLHF.

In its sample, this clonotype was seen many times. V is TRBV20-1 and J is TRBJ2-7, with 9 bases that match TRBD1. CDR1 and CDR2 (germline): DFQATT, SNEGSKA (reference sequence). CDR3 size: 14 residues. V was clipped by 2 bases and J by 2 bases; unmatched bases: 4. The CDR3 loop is CSARYRGPPYEQYF. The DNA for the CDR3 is TGCAGTGCTAGATACAGGGGGCCCCCCTACGAGCAGTACTTC.

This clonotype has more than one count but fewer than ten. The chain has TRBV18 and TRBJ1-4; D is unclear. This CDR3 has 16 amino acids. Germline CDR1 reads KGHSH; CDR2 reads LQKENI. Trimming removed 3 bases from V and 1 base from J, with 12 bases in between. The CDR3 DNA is TGTGCCAGCTCACCGAACGGAGGAGGAACTAATGAAAAACTGTTTTTT. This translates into CASSPNGGGTNEKLFF.

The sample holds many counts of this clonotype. The CDR3: CASSFGSGRIAGANVLTF. For the CDR3, the DNA is TGTGCCAGCAGTTTTGGTAGCGGGAGAATCGCTGGGGCCAACGTCCTGACTTTC. The V gene is TRBV12-3 or TRBV12-4, the J gene TRBJ2-6; TRBD2 aligns across 9 bases. The CDR3 is 18 residues long. The V segment lost 3 bases and the J segment 2 bases; nucleotides outside the gene matches: 8.

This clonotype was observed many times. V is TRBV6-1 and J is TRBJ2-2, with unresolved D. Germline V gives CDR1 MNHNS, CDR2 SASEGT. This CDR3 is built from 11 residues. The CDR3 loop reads CAARNTGELFF. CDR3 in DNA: TGTGCAGCAAGGAACACCGGGGAGCTGTTTTTT.

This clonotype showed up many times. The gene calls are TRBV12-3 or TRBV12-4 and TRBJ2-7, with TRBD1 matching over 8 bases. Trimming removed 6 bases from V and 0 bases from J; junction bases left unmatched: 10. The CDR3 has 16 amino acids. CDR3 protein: CASSYGQGLTSYEQYF. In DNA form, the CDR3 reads TGTGCCAGCAGCTACGGACAGGGCCTCACCTCCTACGAGCAGTACTTC.

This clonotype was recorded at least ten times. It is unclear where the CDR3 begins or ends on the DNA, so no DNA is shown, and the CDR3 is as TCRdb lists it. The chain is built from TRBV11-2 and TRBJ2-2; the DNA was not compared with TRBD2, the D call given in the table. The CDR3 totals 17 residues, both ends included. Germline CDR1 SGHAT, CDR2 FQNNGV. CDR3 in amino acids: CASDLQGLGFGAGELFF.

The DNA for the CDR3 is TGCAGTGCTAGAGATGCTAGCGGGAGAACAGATACGCAGTATTTT. Translation gives CSARDASGRTDTQYF. The chain links TRBV20-1 to TRBJ2-3, with 10 bases matching TRBD2. This CDR3 has 15 residues. V was clipped by 0 bases and J by 3 bases; unmatched bases: 3. The germline gives CDR1 DFQATT, CDR2 SNEGSKA (reference sequence).

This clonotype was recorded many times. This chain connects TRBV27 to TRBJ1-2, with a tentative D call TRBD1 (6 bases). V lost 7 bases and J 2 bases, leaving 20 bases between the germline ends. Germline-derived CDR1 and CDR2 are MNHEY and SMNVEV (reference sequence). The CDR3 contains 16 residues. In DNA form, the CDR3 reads TGTGCCAGCAAAGGTCGTCAGGACAGAGCAAACTATGGCTACACCTTC. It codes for CASKGRQDRANYGYTF.

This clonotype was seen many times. As DNA, the CDR3 is TGTGCCAGCAGGCAAGGGGCTTACGAGCAGTACTTC. It codes for CASRQGAYEQYF. The rearrangement joins TRBV28 to TRBJ2-7; a weak D match, TRBD1 (5 bases). Per germline, CDR1 MDHEN and CDR2 SYDVKM. The CDR3 covers 12 residues. Trimming left V 6 bases short and J 4 bases short, with 10 bases between.

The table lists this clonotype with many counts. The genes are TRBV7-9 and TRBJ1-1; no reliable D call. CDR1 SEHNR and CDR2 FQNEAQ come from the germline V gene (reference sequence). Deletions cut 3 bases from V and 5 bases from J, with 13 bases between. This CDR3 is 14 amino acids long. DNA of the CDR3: TGTGCCAGCAGCTTTGGGCCTTTAAGGACTGAAGCTTTCTTT. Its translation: CASSFGPLRTEAFF.

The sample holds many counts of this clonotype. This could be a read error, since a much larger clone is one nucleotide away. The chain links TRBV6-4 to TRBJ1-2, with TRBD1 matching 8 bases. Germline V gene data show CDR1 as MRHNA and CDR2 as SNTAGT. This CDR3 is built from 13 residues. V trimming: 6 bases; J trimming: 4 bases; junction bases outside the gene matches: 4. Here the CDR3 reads CASSDGQGYGYTF. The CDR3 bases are TGTGCCAGCAGCGACGGACAGGGCTATGGCTACACCTTC.

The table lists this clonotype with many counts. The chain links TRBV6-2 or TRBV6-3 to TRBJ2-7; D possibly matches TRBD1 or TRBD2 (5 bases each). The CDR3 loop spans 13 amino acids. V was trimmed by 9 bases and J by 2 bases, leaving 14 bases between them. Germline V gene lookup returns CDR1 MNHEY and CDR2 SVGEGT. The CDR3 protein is CASRDGETYEQYF. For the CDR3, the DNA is TGTGCCAGTCGGGACGGAGAGACCTACGAGCAGTACTTC.

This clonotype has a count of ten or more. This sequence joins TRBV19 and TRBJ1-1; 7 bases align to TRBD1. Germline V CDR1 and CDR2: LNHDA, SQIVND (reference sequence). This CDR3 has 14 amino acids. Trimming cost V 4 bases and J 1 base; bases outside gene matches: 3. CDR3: CASSTGQPNTEAFF. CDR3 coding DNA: TGTGCCAGTAGTACGGGACAGCCGAACACTGAAGCTTTCTTT.

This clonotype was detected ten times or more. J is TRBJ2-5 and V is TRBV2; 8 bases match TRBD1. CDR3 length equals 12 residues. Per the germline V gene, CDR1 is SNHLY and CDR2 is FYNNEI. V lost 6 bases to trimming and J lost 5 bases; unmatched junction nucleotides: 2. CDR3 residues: CASSRDRETQYF. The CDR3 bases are TGTGCCAGCAGCCGGGACAGGGAGACCCAGTACTTC.

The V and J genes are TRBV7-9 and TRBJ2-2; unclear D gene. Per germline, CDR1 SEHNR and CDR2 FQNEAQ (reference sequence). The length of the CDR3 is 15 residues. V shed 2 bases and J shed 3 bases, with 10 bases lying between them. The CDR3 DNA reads TGTGCCAGCAGCTTAATGGTTGGATACACCGGGGAGCTGTTTTTT. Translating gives CASSLMVGYTGELFF.

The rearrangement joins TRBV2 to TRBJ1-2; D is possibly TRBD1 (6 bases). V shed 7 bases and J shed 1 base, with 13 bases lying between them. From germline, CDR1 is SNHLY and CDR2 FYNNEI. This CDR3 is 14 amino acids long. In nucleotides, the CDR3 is TGTGCCAGCAACGAGAGGGACAATAACTATGGCTACACCTTC. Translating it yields CASNERDNNYGYTF.

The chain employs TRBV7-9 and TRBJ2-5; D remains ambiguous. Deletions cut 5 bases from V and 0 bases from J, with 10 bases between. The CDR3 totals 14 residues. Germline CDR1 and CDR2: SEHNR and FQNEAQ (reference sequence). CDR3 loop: CASSRDWNQETQYF. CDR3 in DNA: TGTGCCAGCAGCCGCGACTGGAACCAAGAGACCCAGTACTTC.

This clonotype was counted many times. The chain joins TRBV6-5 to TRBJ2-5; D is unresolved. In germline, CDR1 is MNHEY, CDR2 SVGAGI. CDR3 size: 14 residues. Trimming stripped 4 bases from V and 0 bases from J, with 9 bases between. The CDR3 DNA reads TGTGCCAGCAGTTTTAGCACCGACCAAGAGACCCAGTACTTC. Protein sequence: CASSFSTDQETQYF.

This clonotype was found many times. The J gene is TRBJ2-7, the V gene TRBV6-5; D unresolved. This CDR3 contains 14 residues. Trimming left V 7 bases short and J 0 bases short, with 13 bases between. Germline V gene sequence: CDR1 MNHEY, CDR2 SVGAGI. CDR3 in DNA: TGTGCCAGCATGCTCCGCCCGAGCTCCTACGAGCAGTACTTC. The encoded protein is CASMLRPSSYEQYF.